A single sample is the source of the 9 T cell receptor beta chains below, sequenced in a study of blood T cell repertoires in COVID-19. Method: immunoSEQ multiplex PCR; TCRdb's copy keeps in-frame clones and lacks some. The top ten hold 9.5% to 15% of the sample, which has 210,000 or so clones, about 85% seen once. Sequencing was done on a sample of peripheral blood. The receptors shown here come from a woman younger than 35 who had recovered from COVID-19.

The gene calls are TRBV23-1 and TRBJ2-2, with a tentative D call TRBD1 (6 bases). TRBV23-1 is noted as an ORF with a role that remains uncertain. V was trimmed by 0 bases and J by 3 bases, leaving 8 bases between them. This CDR3 is built from 15 residues. CDR3 bases: TGCGCCAGCAGTCAATCTGGACAGCACACCGGGGAGCTGTTTTTT. Protein sequence: CASSQSGQHTGELFF.

The rearrangement joins TRBV2 to TRBJ1-2; D unresolved. This CDR3 has 12 residues. From germline, CDR1 is SNHLY and CDR2 FYNNEI. V was clipped by 10 bases and J by 5 bases, with 14 bases between them. The CDR3 DNA reads TGTGCCACCAGCTGGACTCATTATGGCTACACCTTC. Amino acids: CATSWTHYGYTF.

This rearrangement joins TRBV12-3 or TRBV12-4 to TRBJ1-5; D remains unclear. V lost 8 bases and J lost 5, with 10 bases in between. This CDR3 has 12 amino acids. CDR3 loop: CASGPEYQPQHF. CDR3 bases: TGTGCCAGCGGGCCAGAATATCAGCCCCAGCATTTT.

This clone was seen a handful of times. The chain links TRBV29-1 to TRBJ2-1; TRBD1 matches 7 bases. The CDR3 runs to 13 residues. V shed 4 bases, J shed 5 bases, and the junction held 5 bases outside the gene matches. The germline gives CDR1 SQVTM, CDR2 ANQGSEA. The CDR3 DNA reads TGCAGCGTTGGTACCGGACAGGACAATGAGCAGTTCTTC. Translation: CSVGTGQDNEQFF.

The rearrangement links TRBV7-8 to TRBJ1-2; 7 bases line up with TRBD1. V lost 3 bases to trimming and J lost 4 bases; unmatched junction nucleotides: 5. The CDR3 runs to 14 residues. Germline CDR1 reads SGHVS; CDR2 reads FQNEAQ. DNA for the CDR3: TGTGCCAGCAGCTTGGGGGGACAGATCTATGGCTACACCTTC. Protein sequence: CASSLGGQIYGYTF. Using reference TRBV7-8 and TRBJ1-2 for the parts outside the CDR3, the full variable domain is GAGVSQSPRYKVAKRGQDVALRCDPISGHVSLFWYQQALGQGPEFLTYFQNEAQLDKSGLPSDRFFAERPEGSVSTLKIQRTQQEDSAVYLCASSLGGQIYGYTFGSGTRLTVV.

The genes are TRBV10-3 and TRBJ2-1; 16 bases match TRBD2. The germline gives CDR1 ENHRY, CDR2 SYGVKD. Trimming at V came to 6 bases and at J to 6 bases, leaving 11 bases not matched to a gene. The CDR3 covers 18 residues. The CDR3: CAISGTSGREVGTNEQFF. The CDR3 DNA reads as TGTGCCATCAGCGGGACTAGCGGGAGGGAGGTGGGTACCAATGAGCAGTTCTTC.

This rearrangement joins TRBV18 to TRBJ1-1, with no clear D. CDR3 length: 15 residues. V lost 4 bases, J lost 1 base, and 13 bases lay in between. Germline values: CDR1 KGHSH, CDR2 LQKENI. The CDR3 here is CASSLSLTANTEAFF. CDR3 nucleotide sequence: TGTGCCAGCTCACTTTCACTTACAGCGAACACTGAAGCTTTCTTT.

This sequence joins TRBV5-1 and TRBJ1-1; weak D call: TRBD1 (5 bases). Germline-derived CDR1 and CDR2 are SGHRS and YFSETQ. CDR3 length: 15 amino acids. V lost 9 bases and J 0 bases, leaving 18 bases between the germline ends. Here the CDR3 DNA reads TGCGCCACCAAAGGGGATCTGTTGATGAACACTGAAGCTTTCTTT. The encoded protein is CATKGDLLMNTEAFF.

The V gene is TRBV19, the J gene TRBJ2-7; TRBD1 aligns across 9 bases. Germline CDR1 and CDR2: LNHDA and SQIVND (reference sequence). Trimming cost V 4 bases and J 1 base; bases outside gene matches: 11. The CDR3 spans 17 residues. The CDR3 spells CASSTLTRGQGSYEQYF. For the CDR3, the DNA is TGTGCCAGTAGTACCCTTACGAGGGGACAGGGATCCTACGAGCAGTACTTC.